This entry is about one T cell receptor beta chain. Only in-frame clones appear in the TCRdb table, and some are missing; sequencing was by immunoSEQ multiplex PCR. The sample shows approximately 150,000 clones, 70% to 80% of them seen only once. This specimen belongs to a study of blood T cell repertoires in COVID-19. Study-level background: Two negative PCRs, clearance, or symptom resolution characterized the recovered Cohort 3 donors. Both acute and convalescent COVID-19 samples were obtained from the United States, Italy and Spain.

All enrollees were about 18 to 95 years old and from approximately 25 US areas. Participants' reported clinical history set cohort assignment. The length of the CDR3 is 15 residues. The V gene end was trimmed by 1 base and the J gene end by 2 bases; junction bases not matched to a gene: 3. The germline V gene encodes CDR1 MDHEN and CDR2 SYDVKM. The TCR sequence derives from a woman in her sixties or seventies in a cohort exposed to, infected with or recovered from COVID-19 (not recorded which). The chain is built from TRBV28 and TRBJ2-7; 9 bases line up with TRBD1. The sequencing sample was made of PBMCs or T cells enriched from blood (not recorded which). The CDR3 is CASSLSGDRAYEQYF. The DNA of the CDR3 is TGTGCCAGCAGTTTATCGGGGGACAGGGCCTACGAGCAGTACTTC.